Given below is one T cell receptor beta chain in context. Its antigen is unidentified. Here the gene names and germline are mouse. The read terminates 4 residues ahead of where the CDR3 ends, so the germline J gene completes it. This entry comes from a study of CD8+ T cells in alopecia areata. Study-wide results and limits: Clonality in lesional scalp, especially alopecia totalis/universalis, exceeded that of normal scalp.

CDR1 is NNHDY and CDR2 is SYVADS in the germline V gene. This CDR3 contains 14 residues. Losses at the gene ends were 2 bases for V and 3 bases for J; bases not matched to a gene: 2. RNA extraction and reverse transcription yielded cDNA as sequencing template. TCRdb keeps only in-frame clones here, not all; method: immunoSEQ multiplex PCR. The repertoire yields approximately 280,000 clones, none seen only once; the top ten contain approximately 1.2%. Cells pooled from cutaneous lymph nodes were sorted on CD4, CD8alpha, NKG2D, NKG2ACE and other markers. V gene TRBV13-3 combines with J gene TRBJ2-1; 7 nucleotides match TRBD2. Sample: CD4+ T cells sorted from a lymph node. The sequence was collected from a C3H/HeJ mouse with alopecia areata. For the strain, the MHC haplotype given is H2-k. Partial CDR3 DNA: TGTGCCAGCAGTGAACTGGGGCCCTATGCT. It encodes CASSELGPYA. The whole CDR3 sequence reads CASSELGPYAEQFF.